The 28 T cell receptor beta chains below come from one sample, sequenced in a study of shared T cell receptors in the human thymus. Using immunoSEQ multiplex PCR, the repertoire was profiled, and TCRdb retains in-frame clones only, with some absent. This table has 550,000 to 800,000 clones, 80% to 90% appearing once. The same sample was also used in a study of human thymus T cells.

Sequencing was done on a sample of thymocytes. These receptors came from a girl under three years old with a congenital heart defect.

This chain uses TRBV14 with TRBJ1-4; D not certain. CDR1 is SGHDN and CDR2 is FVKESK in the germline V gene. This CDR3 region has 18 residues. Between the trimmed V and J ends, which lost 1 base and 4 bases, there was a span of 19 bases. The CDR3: CASSQGHHHTEINEKLFF. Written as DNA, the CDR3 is TGTGCCAGCAGCCAAGGCCACCACCACACAGAAATTAATGAAAAACTGTTTTTT.

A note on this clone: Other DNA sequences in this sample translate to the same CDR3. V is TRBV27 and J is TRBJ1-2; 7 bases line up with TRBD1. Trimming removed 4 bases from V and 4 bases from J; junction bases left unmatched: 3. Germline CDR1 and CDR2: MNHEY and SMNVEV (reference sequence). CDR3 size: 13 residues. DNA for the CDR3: TGTGCCAGCAGTTCTAGACAGGGCTATGGCTACACCTTC. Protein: CASSSRQGYGYTF.

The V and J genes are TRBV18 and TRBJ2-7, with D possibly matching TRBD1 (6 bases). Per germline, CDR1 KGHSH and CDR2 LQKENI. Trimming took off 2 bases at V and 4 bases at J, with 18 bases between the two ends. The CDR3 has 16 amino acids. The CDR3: CASSPGARGKSYEQYF. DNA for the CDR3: TGTGCCAGCTCACCAGGGGCGAGGGGGAAGTCTTACGAGCAGTACTTC.

The CDR3 is CAWSGTGPTTNYGYTF. In nucleotides, the CDR3 is TGTGCCTGGAGTGGAACAGGCCCTACCACTAACTATGGCTACACCTTC. This chain links TRBV30 with TRBJ1-2; D might be TRBD1 (5 bases). V was cut by 1 base and J by 0 bases, with 15 bases left in between. This CDR3 has 16 residues. The germline CDR1 and CDR2 sequences are GTSNPN and SVGIG (reference sequence).

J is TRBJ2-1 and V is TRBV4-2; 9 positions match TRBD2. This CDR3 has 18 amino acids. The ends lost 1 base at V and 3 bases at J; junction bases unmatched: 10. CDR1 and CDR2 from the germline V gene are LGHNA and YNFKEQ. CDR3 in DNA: TGTGCCAGCAGCCAAGCGGGAGGCGGGGGGGTAAACTACAATGAGCAGTTCTTC. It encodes CASSQAGGGGVNYNEQFF.

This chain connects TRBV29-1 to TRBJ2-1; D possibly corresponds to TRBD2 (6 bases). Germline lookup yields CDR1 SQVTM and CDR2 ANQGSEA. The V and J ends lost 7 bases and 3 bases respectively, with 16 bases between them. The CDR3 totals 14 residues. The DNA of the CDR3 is TGCAGCGCCTCCCCCAGGGACTTCTACAATGAGCAGTTCTTC. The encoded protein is CSASPRDFYNEQFF.

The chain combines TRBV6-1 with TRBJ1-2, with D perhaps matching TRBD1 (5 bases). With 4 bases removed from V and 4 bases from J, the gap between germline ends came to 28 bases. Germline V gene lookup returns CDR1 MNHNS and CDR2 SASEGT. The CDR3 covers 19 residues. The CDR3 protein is CASSAMPGGSGLPFYGYTF. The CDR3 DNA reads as TGTGCCAGCAGTGCCATGCCTGGGGGGTCCGGTCTTCCCTTCTATGGCTACACCTTC.

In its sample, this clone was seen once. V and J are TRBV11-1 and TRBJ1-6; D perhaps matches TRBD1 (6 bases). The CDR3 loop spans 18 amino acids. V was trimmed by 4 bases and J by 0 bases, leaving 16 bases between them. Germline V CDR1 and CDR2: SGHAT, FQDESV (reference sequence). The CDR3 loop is CASSWGPGGPSYNSPLHF. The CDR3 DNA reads TGTGCCAGCAGCTGGGGGCCGGGCGGACCCTCCTATAATTCACCCCTCCACTTT.

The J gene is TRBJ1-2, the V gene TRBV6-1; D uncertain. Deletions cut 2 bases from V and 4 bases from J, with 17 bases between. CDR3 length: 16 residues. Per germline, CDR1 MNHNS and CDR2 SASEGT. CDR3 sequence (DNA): TGTGCCAGCAGTGAAAATCCGTGCGGGAGAGGCTATGGCTACACCTTC. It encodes CASSENPCGRGYGYTF.

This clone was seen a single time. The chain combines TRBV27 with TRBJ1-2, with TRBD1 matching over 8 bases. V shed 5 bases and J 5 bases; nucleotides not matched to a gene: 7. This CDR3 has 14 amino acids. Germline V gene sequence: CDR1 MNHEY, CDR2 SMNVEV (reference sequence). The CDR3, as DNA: TGTGCCAGCAGTCCAGACAGGGGAAGATATGGCTACACCTTC. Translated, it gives CASSPDRGRYGYTF.

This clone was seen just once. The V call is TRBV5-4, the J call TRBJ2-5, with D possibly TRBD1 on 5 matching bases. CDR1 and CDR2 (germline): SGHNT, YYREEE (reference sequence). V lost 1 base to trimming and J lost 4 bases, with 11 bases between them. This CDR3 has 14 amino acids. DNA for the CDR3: TGTGCCAGCAGCTTGAGACAGTCTCGAGAGACCCAGTACTTC. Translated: CASSLRQSRETQYF.

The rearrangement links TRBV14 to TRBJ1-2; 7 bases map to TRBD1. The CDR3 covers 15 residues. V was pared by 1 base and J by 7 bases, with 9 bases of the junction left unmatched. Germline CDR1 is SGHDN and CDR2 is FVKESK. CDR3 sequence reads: CASSQGLQGMRGYTF. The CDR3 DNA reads TGTGCCAGCAGCCAAGGTTTACAGGGGATGCGTGGCTACACCTTC.

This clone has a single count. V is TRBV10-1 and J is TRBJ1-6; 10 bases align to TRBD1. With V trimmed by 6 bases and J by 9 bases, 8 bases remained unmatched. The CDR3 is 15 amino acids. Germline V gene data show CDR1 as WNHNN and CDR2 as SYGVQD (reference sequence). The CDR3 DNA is TGCGCCAGCAGCCCCTGGGACAGGGGTTTTTCACCCCTCCACTTT. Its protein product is CASSPWDRGFSPLHF.

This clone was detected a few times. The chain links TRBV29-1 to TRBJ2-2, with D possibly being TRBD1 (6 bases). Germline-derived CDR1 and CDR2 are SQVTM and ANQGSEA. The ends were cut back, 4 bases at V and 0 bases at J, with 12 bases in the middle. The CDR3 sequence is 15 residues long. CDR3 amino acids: CSVAPGEANTGELFF. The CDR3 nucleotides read TGCAGCGTTGCCCCAGGGGAAGCGAACACCGGGGAGCTGTTTTTT.

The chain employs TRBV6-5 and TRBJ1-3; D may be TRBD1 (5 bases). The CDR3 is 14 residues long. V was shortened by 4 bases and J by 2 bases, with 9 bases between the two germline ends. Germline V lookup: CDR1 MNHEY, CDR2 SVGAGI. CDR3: CASSSRQTGNTIYF. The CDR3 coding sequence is TGTGCCAGCAGTTCCCGACAGACTGGAAACACCATATATTTT.

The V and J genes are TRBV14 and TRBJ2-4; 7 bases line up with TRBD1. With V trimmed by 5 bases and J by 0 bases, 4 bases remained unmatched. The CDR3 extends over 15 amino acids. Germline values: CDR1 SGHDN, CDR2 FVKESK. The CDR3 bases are TGTGCCAGCAGCTGGGGGACAGTAGCCAAAAACATTCAGTACTTC. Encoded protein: CASSWGTVAKNIQYF.

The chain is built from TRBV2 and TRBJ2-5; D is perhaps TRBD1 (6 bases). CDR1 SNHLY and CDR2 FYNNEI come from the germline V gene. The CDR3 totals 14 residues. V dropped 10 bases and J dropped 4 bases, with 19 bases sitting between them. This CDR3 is CATRDVSRGETQYF. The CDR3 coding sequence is TGTGCCACCCGAGATGTATCCAGGGGAGAGACCCAGTACTTC.

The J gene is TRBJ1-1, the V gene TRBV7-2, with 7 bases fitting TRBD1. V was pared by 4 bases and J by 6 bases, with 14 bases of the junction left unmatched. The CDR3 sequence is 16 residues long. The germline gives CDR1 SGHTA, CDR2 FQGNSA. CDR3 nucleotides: TGTGCCAGCAGCTCTTTACCTCGACAGGGAAGGTCTGAAGCTTTCTTT. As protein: CASSSLPRQGRSEAFF. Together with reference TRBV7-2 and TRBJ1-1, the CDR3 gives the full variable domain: GAGVSQSPSNKVTEKGKDVELRCDPISGHTALYWYRQSLGQGLEFLIYFQGNSAPDKSGLPSDRFSAERTGGSVSTLTIQRTQQEDSAVYLCASSSLPRQGRSEAFFGQGTRLTVV.

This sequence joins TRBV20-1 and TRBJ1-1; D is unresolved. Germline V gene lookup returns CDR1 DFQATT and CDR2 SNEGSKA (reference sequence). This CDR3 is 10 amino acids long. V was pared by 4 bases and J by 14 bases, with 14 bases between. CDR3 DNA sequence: TGCAGTGCTAAGGAGAGGTTTTCCTTCTTT. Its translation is CSAKERFSFF.

The CDR3 region has the DNA TGTGCCAGCAGCGATTGGCATAATCGTGGGAGTGAGCAGTTCTTC. Its protein is CASSDWHNRGSEQFF. V and J are TRBV5-6 and TRBJ2-1; perhaps TRBD2 as D (5 bases). Trimming removed 4 bases from V and 9 bases from J, with 20 bases in between. CDR1 and CDR2 (germline): SGHDT, YYEEEE. The length of the CDR3 is 15 residues.

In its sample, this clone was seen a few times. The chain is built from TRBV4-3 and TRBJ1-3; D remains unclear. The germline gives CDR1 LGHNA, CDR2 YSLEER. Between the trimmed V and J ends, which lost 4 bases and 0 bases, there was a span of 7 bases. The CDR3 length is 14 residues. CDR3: CASSLHCSGNTIYF. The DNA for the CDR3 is TGCGCCAGCAGCCTACATTGCTCTGGAAACACCATATATTTT.

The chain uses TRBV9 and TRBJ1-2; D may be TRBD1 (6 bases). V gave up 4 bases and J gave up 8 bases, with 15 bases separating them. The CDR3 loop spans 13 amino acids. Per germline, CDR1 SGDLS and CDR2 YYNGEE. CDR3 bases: TGTGCCAGCAGCCCTGATGCGGACAGCGGCTACACCTTC. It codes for CASSPDADSGYTF.

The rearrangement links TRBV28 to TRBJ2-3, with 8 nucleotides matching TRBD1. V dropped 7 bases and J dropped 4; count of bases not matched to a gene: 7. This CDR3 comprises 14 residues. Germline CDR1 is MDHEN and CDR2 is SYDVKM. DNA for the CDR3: TGTGCCAGCACTCGGGACAGGAGGCCAGATACGCAGTATTTT. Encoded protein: CASTRDRRPDTQYF. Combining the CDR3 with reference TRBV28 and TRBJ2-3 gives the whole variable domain DVKVTQSSRYLVKRTGEKVFLECVQDMDHENMFWYRQDPGLGLRLIYFSYDVKMKEKGDIPEGYSVSREKKERFSLILESASTNQTSMYLCASTRDRRPDTQYFGPGTRLTVL.

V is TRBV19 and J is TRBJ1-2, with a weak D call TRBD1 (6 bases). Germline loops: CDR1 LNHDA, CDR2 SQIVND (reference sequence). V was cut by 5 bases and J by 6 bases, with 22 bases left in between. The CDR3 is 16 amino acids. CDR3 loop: CASSARCPQGIDGYTF. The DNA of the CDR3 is TGTGCCAGTAGTGCCCGATGTCCCCAGGGGATTGATGGCTACACCTTC.

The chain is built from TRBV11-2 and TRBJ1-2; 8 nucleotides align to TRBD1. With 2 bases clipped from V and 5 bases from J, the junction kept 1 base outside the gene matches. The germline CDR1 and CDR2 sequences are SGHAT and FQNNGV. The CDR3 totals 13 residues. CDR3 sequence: CASSLTGGYGYTF. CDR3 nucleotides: TGTGCCAGCAGCTTAACAGGGGGATATGGCTACACCTTC.

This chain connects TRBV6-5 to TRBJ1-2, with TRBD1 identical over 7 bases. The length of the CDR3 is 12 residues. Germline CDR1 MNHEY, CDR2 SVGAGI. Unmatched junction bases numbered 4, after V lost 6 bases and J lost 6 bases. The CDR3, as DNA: TGTGCCAGCAGATATACAGGGGATGGCTACACCTTC. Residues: CASRYTGDGYTF.

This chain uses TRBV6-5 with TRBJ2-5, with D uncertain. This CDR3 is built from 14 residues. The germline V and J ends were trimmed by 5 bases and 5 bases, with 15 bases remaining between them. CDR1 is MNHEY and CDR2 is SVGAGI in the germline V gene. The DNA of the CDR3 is TGTGCCAGCAGTGAGATTGTCCGGGTTGAGACCCAGTACTTC. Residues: CASSEIVRVETQYF.

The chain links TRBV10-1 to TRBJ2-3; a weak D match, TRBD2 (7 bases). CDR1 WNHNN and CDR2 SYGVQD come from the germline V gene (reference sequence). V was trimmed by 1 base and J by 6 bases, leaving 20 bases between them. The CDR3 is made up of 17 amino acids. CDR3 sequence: CASSELGGPDITDTQYF. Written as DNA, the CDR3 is TGCGCCAGCAGTGAGTTGGGGGGGCCGGATATAACGGATACGCAGTATTTT.